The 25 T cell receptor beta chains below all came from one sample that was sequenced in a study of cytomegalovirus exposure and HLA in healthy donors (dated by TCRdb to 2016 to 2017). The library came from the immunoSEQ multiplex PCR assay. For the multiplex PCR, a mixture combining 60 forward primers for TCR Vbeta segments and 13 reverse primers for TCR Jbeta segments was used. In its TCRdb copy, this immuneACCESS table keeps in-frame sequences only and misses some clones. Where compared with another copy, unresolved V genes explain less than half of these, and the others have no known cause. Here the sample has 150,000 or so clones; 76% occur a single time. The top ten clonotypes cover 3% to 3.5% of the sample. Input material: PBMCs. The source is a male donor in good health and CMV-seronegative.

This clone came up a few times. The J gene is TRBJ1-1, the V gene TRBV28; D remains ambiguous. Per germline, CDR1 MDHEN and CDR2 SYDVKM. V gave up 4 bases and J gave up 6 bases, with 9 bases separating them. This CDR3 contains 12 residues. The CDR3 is CASSSVVPEAFF. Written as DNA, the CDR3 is TGTGCCAGCAGTTCAGTTGTCCCTGAAGCTTTCTTT.

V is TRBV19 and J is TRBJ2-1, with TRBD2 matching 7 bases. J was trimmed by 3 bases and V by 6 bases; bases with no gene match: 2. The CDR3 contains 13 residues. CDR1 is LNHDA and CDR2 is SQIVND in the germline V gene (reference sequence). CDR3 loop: CASRPSGYNEQFF. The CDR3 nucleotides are TGTGCCAGTAGGCCTAGCGGCTACAATGAGCAGTTCTTC.

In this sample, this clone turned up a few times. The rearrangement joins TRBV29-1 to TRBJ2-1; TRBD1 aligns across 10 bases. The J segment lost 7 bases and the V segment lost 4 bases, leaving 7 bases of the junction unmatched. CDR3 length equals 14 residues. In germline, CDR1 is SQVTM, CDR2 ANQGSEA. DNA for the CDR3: TGCAGCGTTGGGAGGGACAGGGGAGGAAATGAGCAGTTCTTC. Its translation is CSVGRDRGGNEQFF.

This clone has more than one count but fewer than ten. The CDR3: CASSLLATNEKLFF. The CDR3, as DNA: TGTGCCAGCAGTTTATTAGCAACTAATGAAAAACTGTTTTTT. This rearrangement joins TRBV28 to TRBJ1-4; no definite D call. V lost 1 base, J lost 0 bases, and 3 bases lay in between. CDR1 MDHEN and CDR2 SYDVKM come from the germline V gene. The CDR3 runs to 14 residues.

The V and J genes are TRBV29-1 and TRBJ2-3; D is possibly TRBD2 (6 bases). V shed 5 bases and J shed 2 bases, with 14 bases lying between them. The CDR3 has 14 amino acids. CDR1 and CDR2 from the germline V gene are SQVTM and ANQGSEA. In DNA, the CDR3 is TGCAGCGTTCAGGGAGCGGGCAACACAGATACGCAGTATTTT. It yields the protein CSVQGAGNTDTQYF.

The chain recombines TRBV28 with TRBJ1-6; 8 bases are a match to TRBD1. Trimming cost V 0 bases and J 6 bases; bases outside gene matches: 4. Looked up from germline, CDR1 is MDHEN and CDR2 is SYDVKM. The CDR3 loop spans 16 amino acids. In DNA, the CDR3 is TGTGCCAGCAGTTTATGGACAGGGGACACTAATTCACCCCTCCACTTT. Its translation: CASSLWTGDTNSPLHF.

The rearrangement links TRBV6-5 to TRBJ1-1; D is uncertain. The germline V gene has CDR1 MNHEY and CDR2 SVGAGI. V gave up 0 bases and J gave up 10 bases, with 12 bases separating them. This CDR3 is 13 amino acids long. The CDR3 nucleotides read TGTGCCAGCAGTTACTCCGGAGGAGGAGGAGCTTTCTTT. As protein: CASSYSGGGGAFF.

CDR3 DNA: TGTGCCAGTAGTCCGAGAGGGGGGACAGGATCGGATTGGCTTGAAAAACTGTTTTTT. Amino acids: CASSPRGGTGSDWLEKLFF. This sequence joins TRBV19 and TRBJ1-4; 8 nucleotides line up with TRBD1. V lost 5 bases and J lost 7; bases outside the gene matches: 21. This CDR3 comprises 19 residues. Germline V gives CDR1 LNHDA, CDR2 SQIVND (reference sequence).

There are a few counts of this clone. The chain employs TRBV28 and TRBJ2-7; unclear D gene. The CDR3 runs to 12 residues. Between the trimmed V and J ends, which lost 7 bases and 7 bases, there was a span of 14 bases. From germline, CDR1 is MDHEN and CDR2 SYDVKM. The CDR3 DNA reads TGTGCCAGCACCGACACGGTTAATGAGCAGTACTTC. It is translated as CASTDTVNEQYF.

The chain's CDR3 is CASSFFPPAGAAYEQYF. CDR3 in DNA: TGTGCCAGCAGCTTTTTCCCCCCGGCGGGTGCCGCCTACGAGCAGTACTTC. The genes are TRBV7-9 and TRBJ2-7, with D perhaps TRBD2 (5 bases). V was shortened by 3 bases and J by 2 bases, with 20 bases between the two germline ends. Germline CDR1 SEHNR, CDR2 FQNEAQ (reference sequence). The CDR3 runs 17 residues.

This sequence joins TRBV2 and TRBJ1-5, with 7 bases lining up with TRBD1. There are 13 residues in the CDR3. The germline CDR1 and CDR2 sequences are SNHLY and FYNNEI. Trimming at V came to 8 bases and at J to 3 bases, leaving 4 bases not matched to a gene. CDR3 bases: TGTGCCAGCCGGGACAGCCCCAATCAGCCCCAGCATTTT. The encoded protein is CASRDSPNQPQHF.

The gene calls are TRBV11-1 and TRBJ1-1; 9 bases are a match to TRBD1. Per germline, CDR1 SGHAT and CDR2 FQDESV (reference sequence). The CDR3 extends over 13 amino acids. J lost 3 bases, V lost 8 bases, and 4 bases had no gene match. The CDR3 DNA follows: TGTGCCAGCGCTCGGGACAGGGACACTGAAGCTTTCTTT. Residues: CASARDRDTEAFF.

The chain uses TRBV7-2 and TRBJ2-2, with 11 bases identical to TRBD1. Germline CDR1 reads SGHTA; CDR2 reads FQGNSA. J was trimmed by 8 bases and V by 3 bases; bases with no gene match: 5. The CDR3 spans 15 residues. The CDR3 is CASSFKGQGVGELFF. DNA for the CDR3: TGTGCCAGCAGCTTCAAGGGACAGGGGGTTGGGGAGCTGTTTTTT.

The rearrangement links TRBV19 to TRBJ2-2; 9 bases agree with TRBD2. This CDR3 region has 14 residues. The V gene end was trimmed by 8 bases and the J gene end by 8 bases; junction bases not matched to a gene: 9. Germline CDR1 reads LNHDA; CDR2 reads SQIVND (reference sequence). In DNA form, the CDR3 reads TGTGCCAGTTCTGGCGGGAGGGCCATGGGGGAGCTGTTTTTT. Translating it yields CASSGGRAMGELFF. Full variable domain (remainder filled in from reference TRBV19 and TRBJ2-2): DGGITQSPKYLFRKEGQNVTLSCEQNLNHDAMYWYRQDPGQGLRLIYYSQIVNDFQKGDIAEGYSVSREKKESFPLTVTSAQKNPTAFYLCASSGGRAMGELFFGEGSRLTVL.

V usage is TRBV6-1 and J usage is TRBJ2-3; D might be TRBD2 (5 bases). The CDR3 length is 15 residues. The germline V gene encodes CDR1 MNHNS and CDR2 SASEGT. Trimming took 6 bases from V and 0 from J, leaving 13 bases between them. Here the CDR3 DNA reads TGTGCCAGCAGAGCTACGGGATCTAGCACAGATACGCAGTATTTT. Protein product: CASRATGSSTDTQYF.

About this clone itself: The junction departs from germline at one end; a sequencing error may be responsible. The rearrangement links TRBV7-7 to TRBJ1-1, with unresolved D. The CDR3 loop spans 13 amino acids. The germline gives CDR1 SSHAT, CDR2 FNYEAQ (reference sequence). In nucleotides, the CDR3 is TGTGCTAGCAGTCTACAGACGAACACTGAAGCTTTCTTT. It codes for CASSLQTNTEAFF.

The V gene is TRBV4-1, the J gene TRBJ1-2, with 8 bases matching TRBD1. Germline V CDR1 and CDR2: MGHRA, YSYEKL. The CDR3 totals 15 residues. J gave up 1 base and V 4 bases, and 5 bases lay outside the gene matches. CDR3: CASSLQTGDNYGYTF. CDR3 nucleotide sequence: TGCGCCAGCAGCCTCCAGACAGGGGATAACTATGGCTACACCTTC.

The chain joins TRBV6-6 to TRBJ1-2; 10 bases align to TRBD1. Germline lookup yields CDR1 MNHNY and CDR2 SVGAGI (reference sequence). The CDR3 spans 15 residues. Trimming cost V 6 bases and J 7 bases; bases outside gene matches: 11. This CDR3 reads CASRNDRGREGGYTF. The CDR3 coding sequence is TGTGCCAGCAGAAACGACAGGGGGCGGGAAGGTGGCTACACCTTC.

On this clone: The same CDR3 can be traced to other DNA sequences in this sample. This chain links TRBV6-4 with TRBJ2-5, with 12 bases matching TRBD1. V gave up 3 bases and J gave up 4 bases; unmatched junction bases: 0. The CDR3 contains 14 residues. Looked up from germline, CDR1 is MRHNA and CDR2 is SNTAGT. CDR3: CASSEGQGAETQYF. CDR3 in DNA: TGTGCCAGCAGTGAGGGACAGGGGGCAGAGACCCAGTACTTC.

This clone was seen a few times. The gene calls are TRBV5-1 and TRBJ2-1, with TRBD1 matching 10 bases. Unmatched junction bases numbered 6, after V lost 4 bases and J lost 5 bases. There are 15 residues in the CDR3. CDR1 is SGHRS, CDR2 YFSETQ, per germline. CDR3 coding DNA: TGCGCCAGCAGCCCTCGACAGGGGGCTGACAATGAGCAGTTCTTC. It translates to CASSPRQGADNEQFF.

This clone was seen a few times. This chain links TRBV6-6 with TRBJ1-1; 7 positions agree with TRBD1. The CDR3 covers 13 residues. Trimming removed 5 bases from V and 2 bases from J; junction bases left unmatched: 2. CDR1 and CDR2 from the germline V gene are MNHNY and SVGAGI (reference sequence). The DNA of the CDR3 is TGTGCCAGCAGTGGACAGGAAAACACTGAAGCTTTCTTT. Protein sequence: CASSGQENTEAFF.

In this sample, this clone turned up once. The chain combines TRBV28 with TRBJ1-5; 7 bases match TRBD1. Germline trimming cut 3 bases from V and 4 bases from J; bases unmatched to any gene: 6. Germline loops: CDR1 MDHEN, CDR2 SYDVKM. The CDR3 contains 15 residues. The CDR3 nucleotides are TGTGCCAGCAGTTTTCGGACAGGACCTAATCAGCCCCAGCATTTT. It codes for CASSFRTGPNQPQHF.

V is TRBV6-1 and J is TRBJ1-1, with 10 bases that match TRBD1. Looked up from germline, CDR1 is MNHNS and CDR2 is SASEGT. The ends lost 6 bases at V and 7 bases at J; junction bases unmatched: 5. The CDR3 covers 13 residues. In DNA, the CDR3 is TGTGCCAGCAGGACAGGGGGCACACTTGAAGCTTTCTTT. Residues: CASRTGGTLEAFF.

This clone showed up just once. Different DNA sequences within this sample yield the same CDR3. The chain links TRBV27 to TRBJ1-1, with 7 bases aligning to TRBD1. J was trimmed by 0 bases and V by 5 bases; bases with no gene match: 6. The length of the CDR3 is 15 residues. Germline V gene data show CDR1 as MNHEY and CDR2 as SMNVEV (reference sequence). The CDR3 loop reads CASSPGQDMNTEAFF. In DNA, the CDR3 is TGTGCCAGCAGTCCCGGACAGGACATGAACACTGAAGCTTTCTTT.

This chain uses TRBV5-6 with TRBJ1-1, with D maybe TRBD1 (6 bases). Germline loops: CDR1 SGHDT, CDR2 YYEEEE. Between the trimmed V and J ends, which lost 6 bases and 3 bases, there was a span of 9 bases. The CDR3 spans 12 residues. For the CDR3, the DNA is TGTGCCAGCAAACAGGGCTACACTGAAGCTTTCTTT. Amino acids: CASKQGYTEAFF.